The 27 T cell receptor beta chains listed next were all sequenced from one sample in a study of cytomegalovirus exposure and HLA in healthy donors. Primers: 60 Vbeta forward and 13 Jbeta reverse. Produced via immunoSEQ multiplex PCR; TCRdb's table is partial and in-frame only. The data contain 25,000 or so clones, 79% of them singletons. Source material: PBMCs. These receptors came from a male donor in good health and CMV-seronegative.

V and J are TRBV9 and TRBJ2-5, with 8 bases aligning to TRBD1. There are 15 residues in the CDR3. The germline V gene encodes CDR1 SGDLS and CDR2 YYNGEE. V lost 4 bases and J lost 4; bases outside the gene matches: 9. CDR3 residues: CASSPEGQGPETQYF. The CDR3, as DNA: TGTGCCAGCAGCCCCGAAGGACAGGGTCCAGAGACCCAGTACTTC.

The gene calls are TRBV6-1 and TRBJ1-2; D might be TRBD1 (5 bases). Trimming cost V 6 bases and J 3 bases, with 23 bases left between them. The CDR3 sequence is 17 residues long. The germline gives CDR1 MNHNS, CDR2 SASEGT. The CDR3 DNA is TGTGCCAGCAGCGAAAGTCGTTGGAGGGGTGGAGACTATGGCTACACCTTC. It encodes CASSESRWRGGDYGYTF.

V gene TRBV2 combines with J gene TRBJ2-5; 10 bases fit TRBD2. The germline gives CDR1 SNHLY, CDR2 FYNNEI. Unmatched junction bases numbered 5, after V lost 0 bases and J lost 1 base. The CDR3 totals 17 residues. This CDR3 reads CASSEAGAGGFQETQYF. CDR3 DNA sequence: TGTGCCAGCAGTGAAGCGGGAGCGGGGGGGTTCCAAGAGACCCAGTACTTC.

V gene TRBV19 combines with J gene TRBJ1-1; D possibly corresponds to TRBD1 (5 bases). The V gene's germline CDR1 is LNHDA and CDR2 SQIVND (reference sequence). Trimming cost V 3 bases and J 1 base, with 9 bases left between them. The CDR3 has 14 amino acids. CDR3: CASSIDSPNTEAFF. In nucleotides, the CDR3 is TGTGCCAGTAGTATTGACAGCCCGAACACTGAAGCTTTCTTT.

A remark on this clone: The same CDR3 also results from other DNA sequences found in this sample. V gene TRBV9 combines with J gene TRBJ2-1; 11 nucleotides line up with TRBD2. The CDR3 covers 15 residues. Germline CDR1 is SGDLS and CDR2 is YYNGEE. The V segment lost 4 bases and the J segment 4 bases; nucleotides outside the gene matches: 4. CDR3: CASSHRTSGYNEQFF. The CDR3 DNA sequence: TGTGCCAGCAGCCACCGGACTAGCGGGTACAATGAGCAGTTCTTC. The variable domain in full, with the rest retrieved from reference TRBV9 and TRBJ2-1, is DSGVTQTPKHLITATGQRVTLRCSPRSGDLSVYWYQQSLDQGLQFLIQYYNGEERAKGNILERFSAQQFPDLHSELNLSSLELGDSALYFCASSHRTSGYNEQFFGPGTRLTVL.

In nucleotides, the CDR3 is TGTGCCAGCAGCGAACTTTCGACAGGGGCTGAAGCTTTCTTT. Translating it yields CASSELSTGAEAFF. This rearrangement joins TRBV9 to TRBJ1-1; 8 nucleotides match TRBD1. The CDR3 totals 14 residues. Per the germline V gene, CDR1 is SGDLS and CDR2 is YYNGEE. With 3 bases clipped from V and 6 bases from J, the junction kept 7 bases outside the gene matches.

The chain couples TRBV7-9 to TRBJ2-7; no clear D. CDR3 length: 12 amino acids. Between the trimmed V and J ends, which lost 10 bases and 3 bases, there was a span of 13 bases. The germline CDR1 and CDR2 sequences are SEHNR and FQNEAQ (reference sequence). CDR3 bases: TGTGCCACCGAACCCTACGGCTACGAGCAGTACTTC. Its protein is CATEPYGYEQYF. Full variable domain (missing parts from reference TRBV7-9 and TRBJ2-7): DTGVSQNPRHKITKRGQNVTFRCDPISEHNRLYWYRQTLGQGPEFLTYFQNEAQLEKSRLLSDRFSAERPKGSFSTLEIQRTEQGDSAMYLCATEPYGYEQYFGPGTRLTVT.

The gene calls are TRBV19 and TRBJ2-7; 7 bases are a match to TRBD1. With 5 bases clipped from V and 2 bases from J, the junction kept 6 bases outside the gene matches. CDR1 LNHDA and CDR2 SQIVND come from the germline V gene (reference sequence). The CDR3 has 14 amino acids. As DNA, the CDR3 is TGTGCCAGTAGTCCTACAGGGGCCCCCTACGAGCAGTACTTC. Its protein is CASSPTGAPYEQYF.

The V gene is TRBV5-1, the J gene TRBJ2-2, with D maybe TRBD2 (6 bases). V shed 4 bases and J shed 4 bases, with 11 bases lying between them. This CDR3 is 14 amino acids long. The germline gives CDR1 SGHRS, CDR2 YFSETQ. As DNA, the CDR3 is TGCGCCAGCAGCCCGGTGGGAGGCACCGGGGAGCTGTTTTTT. It codes for CASSPVGGTGELFF.

This clone appeared once. The CDR3 nucleotides read TGTGCCAGCAGCCTGACAGGATATGAGACCCAGTACTTC. Its protein is CASSLTGYETQYF. The genes are TRBV7-2 and TRBJ2-5, with TRBD1 as a possible D gene (6 bases). Trimming stripped 5 bases from V and 5 bases from J, with 12 bases between. This CDR3 contains 13 residues. CDR1 SGHTA and CDR2 FQGNSA come from the germline V gene.

The rearrangement uses TRBV19 and TRBJ1-4; maybe TRBD1 (5 bases). The ends were cut back, 7 bases at V and 0 bases at J, with 12 bases in the middle. This CDR3 contains 15 residues. The germline CDR1 and CDR2 sequences are LNHDA and SQIVND (reference sequence). The DNA for the CDR3 is TGTGCCAGTACCCTCGGACAAACAACTAATGAAAAACTGTTTTTT. Residues: CASTLGQTTNEKLFF.

This chain connects TRBV15 to TRBJ2-7; 10 bases align to TRBD1. V trimming: 1 base; J trimming: 3 bases; junction bases outside the gene matches: 0. The CDR3 extends over 14 amino acids. Germline-derived CDR1 and CDR2 are LNHNV and YYDKDF (reference sequence). CDR3 loop: CATSRGTGGYEQYF. CDR3 in DNA: TGTGCCACCAGCAGAGGGACAGGGGGCTACGAGCAGTACTTC.

The genes are TRBV28 and TRBJ1-2, with D maybe TRBD1 (6 bases). Germline assignment: CDR1 MDHEN and CDR2 SYDVKM. Deletions cut 10 bases from V and 8 bases from J, with 17 bases between. This CDR3 has 12 amino acids. CDR3 nucleotides: TGTGCCAACAAAGTTGAGGGGGGGGGCTACACCTTC. Translated: CANKVEGGGYTF.

The V call is TRBV6-1, the J call TRBJ1-4; 8 bases align to TRBD1. The CDR3 loop spans 15 amino acids. After removal of 3 bases from V and 7 bases from J, the junction contained 7 bases not matched to a gene. Germline CDR1 reads MNHNS; CDR2 reads SASEGT. CDR3 nucleotide sequence: TGTGCCAGCAGTGATGCAACAGGGGGAAGTGAAAAACTGTTTTTT. Protein sequence: CASSDATGGSEKLFF.

The V and J genes are TRBV30 and TRBJ1-3; no clear D gene. Germline V gene sequence: CDR1 GTSNPN, CDR2 SVGIG (reference sequence). CDR3 length: 15 amino acids. Trimming cost V 5 bases and J 2 bases, with 16 bases left between them. CDR3 DNA sequence: TGTGCCTGGGTCCTGGCGGGGTCGGCTGGAAACACCATATATTTT. Protein: CAWVLAGSAGNTIYF. Looking up the rest from reference TRBV30 and TRBJ1-3 gives the full variable domain: SQTIHQWPATLVQPVGSPLSLECTVEGTSNPNLYWYRQAAGRGLQLLFYSVGIGQISSEVPQNLSASRPQDRQFILSSKKLLLSDSGFYLCAWVLAGSAGNTIYFGEGSWLTVV.

A few counts support this clone. The chain has TRBV5-4 and TRBJ1-1; D not certain. CDR1 and CDR2 (germline): SGHNT, YYREEE (reference sequence). The CDR3 length is 13 residues. V lost 2 bases and J lost 1, with 6 bases in between. CDR3 amino acids: CASSFGRNTEAFF. The CDR3 nucleotides read TGTGCCAGCAGCTTCGGGAGGAACACTGAAGCTTTCTTT.

This clone was counted a few times. The rearrangement joins TRBV6-6 to TRBJ2-7, with TRBD1 as a possible D gene (8 bases). V gave up 11 bases and J gave up 3 bases, with 20 bases separating them. CDR3 size: 14 residues. Germline V CDR1 and CDR2: MNHNY, SVGAGI (reference sequence). The chain's CDR3 is CASHRGGANYEQYF. CDR3 bases: TGTGCCTCTCACAGGGGGGGGGCAAACTACGAGCAGTACTTC.

The chain carries TRBV7-2 and TRBJ2-7, with D perhaps TRBD2 (7 bases). CDR3 size: 14 residues. Trimming stripped 3 bases from V and 6 bases from J, with 15 bases between. Germline CDR1 reads SGHTA; CDR2 reads FQGNSA. The CDR3 nucleotides read TGTGCCAGCAGCTTCTTGGGGGGGGCGGTCGAGCAGTACTTC. Its translation: CASSFLGGAVEQYF. Variable domain in full (rest from reference TRBV7-2 and TRBJ2-7): GAGVSQSPSNKVTEKGKDVELRCDPISGHTALYWYRQSLGQGLEFLIYFQGNSAPDKSGLPSDRFSAERTGGSVSTLTIQRTQQEDSAVYLCASSFLGGAVEQYFGPGTRLTVT.

The chain recombines TRBV9 with TRBJ1-2; a weak D match, TRBD1 (5 bases). In germline, CDR1 is SGDLS, CDR2 YYNGEE. The ends were cut back, 0 bases at V and 4 bases at J, with 7 bases in the middle. The CDR3 has 13 residues. This CDR3 reads CASSVGGLYGYTF. The CDR3 bases are TGTGCCAGCAGCGTAGGGGGACTCTATGGCTACACCTTC.

This rearrangement joins TRBV25-1 to TRBJ2-2, with 7 bases matching TRBD2. CDR1 is MGHDK, CDR2 SYGVNS, per germline. Trimming removed 6 bases from V and 6 bases from J; junction bases left unmatched: 16. The CDR3 runs 17 residues. This chain's CDR3 is CASSIALGRVDAGELFF. In DNA, the CDR3 is TGTGCCAGCAGCATAGCCTTGGGGAGGGTCGACGCCGGGGAGCTGTTTTTT.

The gene calls are TRBV27 and TRBJ2-7, with D possibly matching TRBD1 (5 bases). V lost 0 bases and J lost 6, with 9 bases in between. The CDR3 is 13 residues long. Germline CDR1 reads MNHEY; CDR2 reads SMNVEV (reference sequence). For the CDR3, the DNA is TGTGCCAGCAGTTTATCTAAAGGGGTCGAGCAGTACTTC. Translation: CASSLSKGVEQYF.

The V gene is TRBV7-2, the J gene TRBJ2-6, with 10 bases lining up with TRBD2. V shed 3 bases, J shed 0 bases, and the junction held 5 bases outside the gene matches. CDR3 length: 18 amino acids. Germline V gene data show CDR1 as SGHTA and CDR2 as FQGNSA. The CDR3 sequence is CASSLASGGSSGANVLTF. In DNA, the CDR3 is TGTGCCAGCAGCTTGGCTAGCGGGGGAAGCTCTGGGGCCAACGTCCTGACTTTC. The full variable domain, in which reference TRBV7-2 and TRBJ2-6 provide the parts outside the CDR3, is GAGVSQSPSNKVTEKGKDVELRCDPISGHTALYWYRQSLGQGLEFLIYFQGNSAPDKSGLPSDRFSAERTGGSVSTLTIQRTQQEDSAVYLCASSLASGGSSGANVLTFGAGSRLTVL.

The V call is TRBV5-4, the J call TRBJ2-7; D not resolved. The CDR3 sequence is 13 residues long. Germline V gene sequence: CDR1 SGHNT, CDR2 YYREEE (reference sequence). V was shortened by 3 bases and J by 3 bases, with 10 bases between the two germline ends. The CDR3 protein is CASSSTAGYEQYF. The CDR3 DNA follows: TGTGCCAGCAGCTCCACCGCAGGCTACGAGCAGTACTTC.

The chain recombines TRBV4-3 with TRBJ2-3, with TRBD2 matching over 9 bases. Germline V gives CDR1 LGHNA, CDR2 YSLEER. The V gene end was trimmed by 2 bases and the J gene end by 0 bases; junction bases not matched to a gene: 6. CDR3 size: 17 residues. The CDR3 region has the DNA TGCGCCAGCAGCCAACGATGGACTAGCGCTAGCACAGATACGCAGTATTTT. It yields the protein CASSQRWTSASTDTQYF.

This chain uses TRBV28 with TRBJ2-2; a possible D gene is TRBD1 (6 bases). The germline V gene has CDR1 MDHEN and CDR2 SYDVKM. The ends were cut back, 6 bases at V and 1 base at J, with 18 bases in the middle. The CDR3 length is 17 residues. The CDR3 DNA sequence: TGTGCCAGCAGCGGCCCCCTCGGGACACAGAACACCGGGGAGCTGTTTTTT. It specifies CASSGPLGTQNTGELFF. The variable domain in full, with the rest retrieved from reference TRBV28 and TRBJ2-2, is DVKVTQSSRYLVKRTGEKVFLECVQDMDHENMFWYRQDPGLGLRLIYFSYDVKMKEKGDIPEGYSVSREKKERFSLILESASTNQTSMYLCASSGPLGTQNTGELFFGEGSRLTVL.

The chain employs TRBV10-3 and TRBJ2-5, with 7 positions matching TRBD1. CDR1 and CDR2 (germline): ENHRY, SYGVKD. This CDR3 has 14 residues. V was pared by 9 bases and J by 0 bases, with 7 bases of the junction left unmatched. As DNA, the CDR3 is TGTGCCATTAGTCCAGACAGGGACCAAGAGACCCAGTACTTC. Translated: CAISPDRDQETQYF.

The chain joins TRBV19 to TRBJ1-4; TRBD1 is a possible D gene (5 bases). Germline CDR1 LNHDA, CDR2 SQIVND (reference sequence). Trimming took 1 base from V and 8 from J, leaving 14 bases between them. The CDR3 is 15 amino acids. CDR3 protein: CASSIGPGVGEKLFF. CDR3 sequence (DNA): TGTGCCAGTAGTATAGGGCCGGGGGTTGGCGAAAAACTGTTTTTT.